What follows are 17 T cell receptor beta chains derived from one specimen sequenced in a study of radiotherapy plus CTLA-4 blockade in lung cancer. Profiling relied on immunoSEQ multiplex PCR, and the TCRdb table lists in-frame clones only, not all of them. The sample lists about 95,000 clones; under 90% were seen once. The sequencing used peripheral blood, collected from a patient treated with radiotherapy plus ipilimumab. The receptors stem from a human donor with non-small cell lung cancer who had stable disease on radiotherapy plus ipilimumab.

A few counts support this clone. The chain links TRBV4-1 to TRBJ2-1; a weak D match, TRBD2 (5 bases). This CDR3 contains 14 residues. V shed 2 bases and J shed 8 bases, with 13 bases lying between them. The germline V gene encodes CDR1 MGHRA and CDR2 YSYEKL. CDR3 region: CASSQYEGTDEQFF. The CDR3 DNA sequence: TGCGCCAGCAGCCAATACGAGGGTACGGATGAGCAGTTCTTC.

In this sample, this clone turned up many times. This sequence joins TRBV28 and TRBJ1-5; D remains ambiguous. Per the germline V gene, CDR1 is MDHEN and CDR2 is SYDVKM. V lost 1 base and J lost 7, with 23 bases in between. This CDR3 has 18 residues. CDR3 residues: CASSLSLKGGRSWQPQHF. The DNA of the CDR3 is TGTGCCAGCAGTTTATCTTTAAAAGGCGGCCGTTCTTGGCAGCCCCAGCATTTT. Looking up the rest from reference TRBV28 and TRBJ1-5 gives the full variable domain: DVKVTQSSRYLVKRTGEKVFLECVQDMDHENMFWYRQDPGLGLRLIYFSYDVKMKEKGDIPEGYSVSREKKERFSLILESASTNQTSMYLCASSLSLKGGRSWQPQHFGDGTRLSIL.

V is TRBV7-2 and J is TRBJ1-2, with unresolved D. Germline assignment: CDR1 SGHTA and CDR2 FQGNSA. V dropped 4 bases and J dropped 5 bases, with 11 bases sitting between them. The CDR3 has 13 residues. The CDR3 DNA is TGTGCCAGCAGCTCGTCTTGGTTTTATGGCTACACCTTC. This sequence encodes CASSSSWFYGYTF.

This chain connects TRBV2 to TRBJ2-1; D is perhaps TRBD1 (6 bases). There are 15 residues in the CDR3. The V and J ends lost 9 bases and 4 bases respectively, with 19 bases between them. Germline V lookup: CDR1 SNHLY, CDR2 FYNNEI. The CDR3 bases are TGTGCCAGAGGGCTCGGACAGACTTTATACAATGAGCAGTTCTTC. Translation: CARGLGQTLYNEQFF.

Note on this clone: The sample contains more than one DNA sequence encoding this CDR3. The chain uses TRBV19 and TRBJ1-5; 9 bases fit TRBD1. Germline V gene sequence: CDR1 LNHDA, CDR2 SQIVND (reference sequence). The CDR3 runs to 13 residues. Germline trimming cut 6 bases from V and 4 bases from J; bases unmatched to any gene: 1. This CDR3 is CASRGQGNQPQHF. The CDR3 DNA follows: TGTGCCAGTAGAGGACAGGGGAATCAGCCCCAGCATTTT.

The chain uses TRBV5-1 and TRBJ2-7; 9 nucleotides agree with TRBD1. The CDR3 spans 14 residues. V gave up 5 bases and J gave up 2 bases; unmatched junction bases: 5. The V gene's germline CDR1 is SGHRS and CDR2 YFSETQ. The chain's CDR3 is CASRPGTGPYEQYF. The CDR3 DNA reads TGCGCCAGCAGACCTGGGACAGGGCCCTACGAGCAGTACTTC.

The genes are TRBV30 and TRBJ1-2, with no clear D. Trimming took off 0 bases at V and 4 bases at J, with 6 bases between the two ends. The length of the CDR3 is 12 residues. Germline CDR1 reads GTSNPN; CDR2 reads SVGIG (reference sequence). CDR3 protein: CAWSVQPYGYTF. CDR3 bases: TGTGCCTGGAGTGTACAGCCCTATGGCTACACCTTC.

The rearrangement links TRBV18 to TRBJ1-1; D is possibly TRBD1 (5 bases). CDR1 and CDR2 from the germline V gene are KGHSH and LQKENI. The CDR3 has 14 amino acids. V was shortened by 5 bases and J by 1 base, with 11 bases between the two germline ends. The CDR3 nucleotides read TGTGCCAGCTCATCTTCGGGGCAGAACACTGAAGCTTTCTTT. As protein: CASSSSGQNTEAFF. The entire variable domain, with the rest obtained from reference TRBV18 and TRBJ1-1, is as follows: NAGVMQNPRHLVRRRGQEARLRCSPMKGHSHVYWYRQLPEEGLKFMVYLQKENIIDESGMPKERFSAEFPKEGPSILRIQQVVRGDSAAYFCASSSSGQNTEAFFGQGTRLTVV.

The chain combines TRBV5-4 with TRBJ2-1; TRBD1 or TRBD2 may be the D gene (5 bases each). The germline V gene has CDR1 SGHNT and CDR2 YYREEE (reference sequence). V lost 0 bases and J 6 bases, leaving 22 bases between the germline ends. CDR3 length: 18 residues. In DNA form, the CDR3 reads TGTGCCAGCAGCTTGGTGGGTCGCCGGGACGCCGCCCTCAATGAGCAGTTCTTC. Translation: CASSLVGRRDAALNEQFF.

This CDR3 is CASRGGQGRRNTGELFF. DNA for the CDR3: TGCGCCAGCAGGGGGGGACAGGGGAGGAGGAACACCGGGGAGCTGTTTTTT. This chain joins TRBV4-1 and TRBJ2-2, with 10 bases matching TRBD1. Per germline, CDR1 MGHRA and CDR2 YSYEKL. The V and J ends lost 6 bases and 1 base, in that order; junction bases with no gene match: 8. This CDR3 spans 17 amino acids.

This sequence joins TRBV6-1 and TRBJ2-5; D gene ambiguous. CDR1 and CDR2 from the germline V gene are MNHNS and SASEGT. V was clipped by 5 bases and J by 2 bases, with 6 bases between them. The CDR3 is 12 residues long. The CDR3 nucleotides read TGTGCCAGCAGTTCGGTACAAGAGACCCAGTACTTC. The encoded protein is CASSSVQETQYF.

This clone was counted once. The chain combines TRBV6-1 with TRBJ1-1; D may be TRBD1 (6 bases). The CDR3 runs 14 residues. Trimming cost V 6 bases and J 1 base, with 12 bases left between them. Germline loops: CDR1 MNHNS, CDR2 SASEGT. Here the CDR3 DNA reads TGTGCCAGCAGCCAAGGGGGGGAGAACACTGAAGCTTTCTTT. This encodes CASSQGGENTEAFF.

The chain links TRBV7-6 to TRBJ2-3; the D gene is possibly TRBD1 (6 bases). This CDR3 has 13 residues. Germline V CDR1 and CDR2: SGHVS, FNYEAQ. With 3 bases removed from V and 4 bases from J, the gap between germline ends came to 8 bases. CDR3 loop: CASSFNRADTQYF. The CDR3 DNA reads TGTGCCAGCAGCTTCAACAGGGCAGATACGCAGTATTTT.

The chain has TRBV5-1 and TRBJ1-2, with D possibly TRBD1 on 6 matching bases. The V gene lost 5 bases and the J gene lost 2 bases, with 19 bases spanning the gap. This CDR3 has 16 residues. Looked up from germline, CDR1 is SGHRS and CDR2 is YFSETQ. The DNA for the CDR3 is TGCGCCAGCAGTTTGCGTACCGGACAGCTCAACTATGGCTACACCTTC. Encoded protein: CASSLRTGQLNYGYTF.

The V and J genes are TRBV19 and TRBJ1-1; no clear D. Germline CDR1 reads LNHDA; CDR2 reads SQIVND (reference sequence). CDR3 length equals 12 residues. V was clipped by 3 bases and J by 3 bases, with 5 bases between them. In DNA form, the CDR3 reads TGTGCCAGTAGTATGACGGACACTGAAGCTTTCTTT. Translating it yields CASSMTDTEAFF.

This chain connects TRBV6-1 to TRBJ2-1, with 9 bases matching TRBD2. Trimming cost V 5 bases and J 0 bases; bases outside gene matches: 2. The germline V gene encodes CDR1 MNHNS and CDR2 SASEGT. CDR3 length: 15 residues. CDR3 sequence reads: CASSLSGSSYNEQFF. DNA for the CDR3: TGTGCCAGCAGTCTTAGCGGGAGCTCCTACAATGAGCAGTTCTTC.

This clone was found a few times. The rearrangement joins TRBV18 to TRBJ1-6; 8 bases match TRBD1. J lost 0 bases, V lost 4 bases, and 2 bases had no gene match. The CDR3 is made up of 16 amino acids. CDR1 is KGHSH and CDR2 is LQKENI in the germline V gene. CDR3 amino acids: CASSRQGASYNSPLHF. The CDR3 bases are TGTGCCAGCTCACGTCAGGGGGCCTCCTATAATTCACCCCTCCACTTT.